The TCR beta chain described here comes from a study of sequential checkpoint blockade in melanoma. In the study overall: TCRbeta immunosequencing was performed on DNA from around 91 pretreatment melanoma tumor samples.

Study outcomes and limitations: T-cell fraction and clonality followed PD-L1 and CD8+ counts, not mutational load. Patients with week-13 increases in T-cell fraction and clonality benefited about 30 times more often.

Treatment noted: randomized to nivolumab then ipilimumab (arm A) or the reverse (arm B). DNA-damaging chemotherapy had not been given to any patient beforehand. Germline CDR1 reads MNHGY; CDR2 reads SAAAGT. The CDR3 is 13 amino acids. The J segment lost 5 bases and the V segment lost 6 bases, leaving 5 bases of the junction unmatched. This clone was found a few times. Its antigen remains unidentified. Sequenced by immunoSEQ multiplex PCR; TCRdb stores in-frame clones only, minus some. Altogether 35,000 to 40,000 clones are present, over 30% being singletons, with the ten largest covering 1.5% to 2%. The specimen comprised tumor tissue (inferred from file names), sampled from a patient given nivolumab and ipilimumab in sequence. The TCR comes from a human donor with melanoma. The rearrangement links TRBV6-8 to TRBJ2-7; 9 bases are a match to TRBD1. The CDR3 is CASSSGTGNEQYF. The CDR3 bases are TGTGCCAGCAGCTCCGGGACAGGGAACGAGCAGTACTTC.